This T cell receptor beta chain stems from a study of blood T cell repertoires in COVID-19. Study background: Samples came from the United States, Italy and Spain, spanning acute and convalescent COVID-19.

Germline V gene data show CDR1 as MNHEY and CDR2 as SVGAGI. The CDR3 loop spans 15 amino acids. With V trimmed by 4 bases and J by 7 bases, 7 bases remained unmatched. This table comes from immunoSEQ multiplex PCR, and its TCRdb copy is limited to in-frame clones, with some not included. This sample yields about 110,000 clones, of which 75% to 80% are seen a single time; 16% belongs to the top ten. The sequence was obtained from an elderly woman with active or convalescent COVID-19. Sample: peripheral blood. The chain couples TRBV6-5 to TRBJ1-2; 12 bases are a match to TRBD1. The CDR3 nucleotides are TGTGCCAGCAGTTCCACGGGACAGGGGGCGGGTGGCTACACCTTC. Residues: CASSSTGQGAGGYTF.